Below, one T cell receptor (beta chain) is given with its context. The antigen is unknown. Profiled with immunoSEQ multiplex PCR; TCRdb holds only in-frame clones, not every one. The sample comprises some 86,000 clones, 91% of which are singletons, and approximately 0.1% rests with the top ten. This specimen comes from a study of graft-versus-host responses after intestinal transplantation. In the study overall: Those transplanted obtained multivisceral, liver-intestinal, or isolated intestinal grafts.

CDR3 length equals 15 residues. Germline loops: CDR1 GTSNPN, CDR2 SVGIG (reference sequence). V was pared by 1 base and J by 6 bases, with 9 bases of the junction left unmatched. V gene TRBV30 combines with J gene TRBJ2-3; TRBD2 aligns across 8 bases. The receptor was derived from a human donor who received an intestinal transplant. This material consisted of unstimulated CD4+ T cells sorted from spleen or lymph node cells, taken before intestinal transplant. The CDR3 DNA reads as TGTGCCTGGAGTGACCCGGGGGGGGTCGCTGATACGCAGTATTTT. Its translation is CAWSDPGGVADTQYF. Together with reference TRBV30 and TRBJ2-3, the CDR3 gives the full variable domain: SQTIHQWPATLVQPVGSPLSLECTVEGTSNPNLYWYRQAAGRGLQLLFYSVGIGQISSEVPQNLSASRPQDRQFILSSKKLLLSDSGFYLCAWSDPGGVADTQYFGPGTRLTVL.